This T cell receptor (beta chain) was sequenced in a study of blood T cell repertoires in COVID-19. Whole-study context: PBMCs, B-cell-depleted T cells, or T cells were the source of the cDNA or gDNA that made up the material.

Germline loops: CDR1 MGHRA, CDR2 YSYEKL. The ends were cut back, 0 bases at V and 4 bases at J, with 12 bases in the middle. This CDR3 contains 15 residues. Original data processing: Using reference gene primer amplification, nucleated cell counts were estimated. Clones were sequenced by immunoSEQ multiplex PCR, and TCRdb holds only the in-frame ones, with some missing. V and J calls and clone size are copied from that table; D and trimming were computed from the DNA. The sample lists fewer than 350,000 clones, about nine tenths occurring once. Material: peripheral blood. The chain combines TRBV4-1 with TRBJ1-2; D perhaps matches TRBD1 (5 bases). This receptor was identified in a man in his thirties or forties with COVID-19, enrolled during active disease. The CDR3 here is CASSQEPGFSYGYTF. In nucleotides, the CDR3 is TGCGCCAGCAGCCAAGAGCCAGGGTTTAGCTATGGCTACACCTTC.